This T cell receptor (beta chain) was sequenced in a study of CD8+ T cells in alopecia areata. Only a few counts were recorded for this clone. Extracted from the samples, RNA was reverse transcribed into cDNA to serve as the sequencing template. The assay was immunoSEQ multiplex PCR, and TCRdb's table has in-frame clones only and misses some. The table has some 200,000 clones, about 63% seen once. The V end lost 0 bases, the J end lost 6 bases, and 5 bases lay between the germline ends. CDR1 is SGHDN, CDR2 FVKESK, per germline. The CDR3 has 13 amino acids. The material sequenced was CD4+ T cells sorted from blood, taken at week 0. The clonotype comes from a human donor with alopecia areata. The chain combines TRBV14 with TRBJ2-2, with D hard to call. The CDR3, as DNA: TGTGCCAGCAGCCAAGAGATAGCCGGGGAGCTGTTTTTT. Translated: CASSQEIAGELFF.